The 26 T cell receptor beta chains in this list originate from one sample, sequenced in a study of CD8+ T cells in alopecia areata. RNA extraction and reverse transcription yielded cDNA as sequencing template. TCRdb's table, derived via immunoSEQ multiplex PCR, lists solely in-frame clones and lacks some. The repertoire holds more than 95,000 clones, roughly half seen once, with about 9% in the top ten. Sample: CD4+ T cells sorted from blood. The receptors stem from a human donor in good health.

The chain carries TRBV5-1 and TRBJ1-1, with D possibly being TRBD1 (6 bases). Germline CDR1 reads SGHRS; CDR2 reads YFSETQ. The CDR3 loop spans 15 amino acids. The V end lost 0 bases, the J end lost 0 bases, and 9 bases lay between the germline ends. CDR3 in DNA: TGCGCCAGCAGCTTGGTGCCAGGGGTGAACACTGAAGCTTTCTTT. Its translation: CASSLVPGVNTEAFF.

The sample holds a few counts of this clone. The chain combines TRBV28 with TRBJ1-1; D is undetermined. The CDR3 covers 12 residues. Germline loops: CDR1 MDHEN, CDR2 SYDVKM. The V end lost 7 bases, the J end lost 6 bases, and 12 bases lay between the germline ends. CDR3 DNA: TGTGCCAGCACTACTCCCGGTGCTGAAGCTTTCTTT. Its translation: CASTTPGAEAFF.

The rearrangement links TRBV2 to TRBJ2-3; unclear D gene. Germline V gives CDR1 SNHLY, CDR2 FYNNEI. The CDR3 covers 14 residues. Trimming took 6 bases from V and 0 from J, leaving 10 bases between them. The CDR3 coding sequence is TGTGCCAGCAGCCTCGGTCTTAGCACAGATACGCAGTATTTT. It specifies CASSLGLSTDTQYF.

The gene calls are TRBV2 and TRBJ2-2, with TRBD1 matching over 7 bases. The CDR3 is 14 residues long. The J segment lost 7 bases and the V segment lost 7 bases, leaving 9 bases of the junction unmatched. Germline lookup yields CDR1 SNHLY and CDR2 FYNNEI. The CDR3 here is CASTRQGSGGELFF. CDR3 DNA sequence: TGTGCCAGCACCCGACAGGGATCCGGCGGGGAGCTGTTTTTT. Full variable domain (rest looked up from reference TRBV2 and TRBJ2-2): EPEVTQTPSHQVTQMGQEVILRCVPISNHLYFYWYRQILGQKVEFLVSFYNNEISEKSEIFDDQFSVERPDGSNFTLKIRSTKLEDSAMYFCASTRQGSGGELFFGEGSRLTVL.

This clone was counted between two and nine times. The V gene is TRBV29-1, the J gene TRBJ1-2, with 8 bases aligning to TRBD1. Per the germline V gene, CDR1 is SQVTM and CDR2 is ANQGSEA. V lost 4 bases and J lost 3; bases outside the gene matches: 4. This CDR3 spans 13 amino acids. CDR3 protein: CSVAETGDYGYTF. The DNA of the CDR3 is TGCAGCGTTGCCGAGACAGGGGACTATGGCTACACCTTC.

This chain uses TRBV29-1 with TRBJ2-5, with 9 bases identical to TRBD1. From germline, CDR1 is SQVTM and CDR2 ANQGSEA. The CDR3 loop spans 13 amino acids. Trimming at V came to 7 bases and at J to 4 bases, leaving 7 bases not matched to a gene. CDR3 amino acids: CSGYRGPGETQYF. The CDR3 coding sequence is TGCAGCGGGTACAGGGGGCCCGGAGAGACCCAGTACTTC.

This chain connects TRBV4-2 to TRBJ2-3, with TRBD1 identical over 7 bases. V gave up 0 bases and J gave up 0 bases; unmatched junction bases: 3. Germline V lookup: CDR1 LGHNA, CDR2 YNFKEQ. The CDR3 has 16 amino acids. The CDR3 region is CASSQEQGPSTDTQYF. In DNA, the CDR3 is TGTGCCAGCAGCCAAGAACAGGGGCCTAGCACAGATACGCAGTATTTT.

There are a few counts of this clone. The chain recombines TRBV29-1 with TRBJ2-7, with D perhaps TRBD1 or TRBD2 (5 bases each). Trimming pared 4 bases from V and 2 bases from J, leaving 12 bases between. Germline V lookup: CDR1 SQVTM, CDR2 ANQGSEA. This CDR3 comprises 13 residues. The CDR3 DNA follows: TGCAGCGTTGGCGGACTGGGGGCCTACGAGCAGTACTTC. Translation: CSVGGLGAYEQYF.

This clone was observed a handful of times. This chain uses TRBV29-1 with TRBJ1-5; no reliable D call. Germline values: CDR1 SQVTM, CDR2 ANQGSEA. The CDR3 contains 14 residues. Trimming took 4 bases from V and 6 from J, leaving 16 bases between them. CDR3 bases: TGCAGCGTTGGATCGGGCGGGTCCGGTCAGCCCCAGCATTTT. This translates into CSVGSGGSGQPQHF.

V gene TRBV11-3 combines with J gene TRBJ2-5, with D uncertain. This CDR3 contains 13 residues. Germline V gives CDR1 SGHNT, CDR2 YENEEA. V was trimmed by 3 bases and J by 9 bases, leaving 14 bases between them. The chain's CDR3 is CASSLDSRSAQYF. The CDR3 DNA reads as TGTGCCAGCAGCTTGGATTCGAGATCGGCCCAGTACTTC.

This clone was observed once. V gene TRBV23-1 combines with J gene TRBJ2-7; perhaps TRBD2 as D (6 bases). TRBV23-1 is assigned to the ORF class and has an uncertain function. This CDR3 region has 16 residues. With 0 bases removed from V and 5 bases from J, the gap between germline ends came to 17 bases. Written as DNA, the CDR3 is TGCGCCAGCAGTCAATCTTATAGGAGGGGTCACAACGAGCAGTACTTC. Translating gives CASSQSYRRGHNEQYF.

The chain is built from TRBV5-1 and TRBJ2-5; possibly TRBD1 for D (5 bases). The germline V and J ends were trimmed by 0 bases and 5 bases, with 5 bases remaining between them. The germline V gene encodes CDR1 SGHRS and CDR2 YFSETQ. The CDR3 sequence is 12 residues long. The CDR3 DNA reads as TGCGCCAGCAGCTTGGAGGGGGAGACCCAGTACTTC. Amino acid sequence: CASSLEGETQYF.

The rearrangement links TRBV6-6 to TRBJ1-2; TRBD1 agrees at 7 bases. The CDR3 totals 15 residues. V was clipped by 7 bases and J by 4 bases; unmatched bases: 12. Germline values: CDR1 MNHNY, CDR2 SVGAGI (reference sequence). For the CDR3, the DNA is TGTGCCAGCACCACCCGGGCAGGGGGGAGCTATGGCTACACCTTC. Protein: CASTTRAGGSYGYTF.

The chain couples TRBV29-1 to TRBJ2-1; D might be TRBD2 (7 bases). From germline, CDR1 is SQVTM and CDR2 ANQGSEA. V gave up 6 bases and J gave up 3 bases, with 24 bases separating them. The CDR3 covers 17 residues. The DNA for the CDR3 is TGCAGCGTGACAGGTCGTGGGGAGGGGGGCCTCTACAATGAGCAGTTCTTC. Protein sequence: CSVTGRGEGGLYNEQFF.

This clone was observed a few times. This rearrangement joins TRBV19 to TRBJ1-1; D perhaps matches TRBD1 (5 bases). The V and J ends lost 9 bases and 0 bases respectively, with 17 bases between them. CDR3 size: 15 residues. CDR1 is LNHDA, CDR2 SQIVND, per germline (reference sequence). The CDR3 DNA follows: TGTGCCAGCAAGTTAACAGGAGCCATGAACACTGAAGCTTTCTTT. Translation gives CASKLTGAMNTEAFF.

The chain recombines TRBV7-9 with TRBJ1-2; perhaps TRBD1 as D (6 bases). Germline lookup yields CDR1 SEHNR and CDR2 FQNEAQ (reference sequence). The CDR3 sequence is 13 residues long. Trimming shortened V by 6 bases and J by 8 bases, and 16 bases separated the two germline ends. The CDR3 DNA reads TGTGCCAGCAGGGGGGACACTCAGAAGGGCTACACCTTC. This encodes CASRGDTQKGYTF.

V gene TRBV6-6 combines with J gene TRBJ2-7; 7 bases align to TRBD1. V dropped 7 bases and J dropped 5; count of bases not matched to a gene: 5. This CDR3 region has 12 residues. Germline V gene sequence: CDR1 MNHNY, CDR2 SVGAGI (reference sequence). The CDR3 coding sequence is TGTGCCAGCACCCCCCAGGGGGACGAGCAGTACTTC. Protein product: CASTPQGDEQYF.

The chain uses TRBV29-1 and TRBJ1-1; tentatively, D is TRBD1 (5 bases). This CDR3 has 15 amino acids. The germline V and J ends were trimmed by 3 bases and 0 bases, with 14 bases remaining between them. Germline CDR1 SQVTM, CDR2 ANQGSEA. The chain's CDR3 is CSVDAKLDMNTEAFF. Here the CDR3 DNA reads TGCAGCGTTGACGCCAAACTGGACATGAACACTGAAGCTTTCTTT.

The chain links TRBV5-4 to TRBJ2-1, with a tentative D call TRBD2 (5 bases). This CDR3 region has 13 residues. Germline V gives CDR1 SGHNT, CDR2 YYREEE (reference sequence). Trimming cost V 2 bases and J 8 bases, with 11 bases left between them. CDR3 in amino acids: CASSLFQADEQFF. CDR3 DNA: TGTGCCAGCAGCTTATTTCAAGCGGATGAGCAGTTCTTC.

This chain links TRBV25-1 with TRBJ1-6; D is unresolved. Germline V gene lookup returns CDR1 MGHDK and CDR2 SYGVNS. V was clipped by 4 bases and J by 10 bases, with 11 bases between them. This CDR3 has 13 residues. This CDR3 reads CASSGESLSPLHF. In DNA form, the CDR3 reads TGTGCCAGCAGTGGGGAAAGCTTATCACCCCTCCACTTT. Using reference TRBV25-1 and TRBJ1-6 for the parts outside the CDR3, the full variable domain is EADIYQTPRYLVIGTGKKITLECSQTMGHDKMYWYQQDPGMELHLIHYSYGVNSTEKGDLSSESTVSRIRTEHFPLTLESARPSHTSQYLCASSGESLSPLHFGNGTRLTVT.

This clone was seen a few times. The rearrangement links TRBV29-1 to TRBJ1-1; 7 bases are shared with TRBD1. Germline values: CDR1 SQVTM, CDR2 ANQGSEA. The length of the CDR3 is 15 residues. The ends lost 4 bases at V and 0 bases at J; junction bases unmatched: 8. CDR3 DNA sequence: TGCAGCGTTGCGAAGCTAGGGGGCTTGAACACTGAAGCTTTCTTT. Amino acids: CSVAKLGGLNTEAFF.

The J gene is TRBJ2-5, the V gene TRBV29-1; possible D gene TRBD2, 6 bases. V was shortened by 5 bases and J by 0 bases, with 10 bases between the two germline ends. The CDR3 sequence is 13 residues long. Per germline, CDR1 SQVTM and CDR2 ANQGSEA. In DNA, the CDR3 is TGCAGCGTTATGACTAGGTACCAAGAGACCCAGTACTTC. Translating it yields CSVMTRYQETQYF.

The V call is TRBV29-1, the J call TRBJ1-1; 8 bases map to TRBD1. Trimming took 8 bases from V and 3 from J; bases not matched to a gene: 5. This CDR3 comprises 12 residues. CDR1 is SQVTM and CDR2 is ANQGSEA in the germline V gene. The CDR3 here is CSPYRGDTEAFF. For the CDR3, the DNA is TGCAGCCCATACAGGGGGGACACTGAAGCTTTCTTT. The full variable domain, with the rest looked up from reference TRBV29-1 and TRBJ1-1, is SAVISQKPSRDICQRGTSLTIQCQVDSQVTMMFWYRQQPGQSLTLIATANQGSEATYESGFVIDKFPISRPNLTFSTLTVSNMSPEDSSIYLCSPYRGDTEAFFGQGTRLTVV.

V gene TRBV5-1 combines with J gene TRBJ2-5; D unclear. The CDR3 totals 13 residues. In germline, CDR1 is SGHRS, CDR2 YFSETQ. V was pared by 2 bases and J by 5 bases, with 10 bases between. The CDR3, as DNA: TGCGCCAGCAGCTTTGCAACTTCGGAGACCCAGTACTTC. It encodes CASSFATSETQYF.

This chain's CDR3 is CASRNRAGNTEAFF. CDR3 in DNA: TGTGCCAGTAGGAACAGGGCCGGAAACACTGAAGCTTTCTTT. The chain links TRBV19 to TRBJ1-1, with a possible D match to TRBD1 (6 bases). The CDR3 covers 14 residues. Between the trimmed V and J ends, which lost 6 bases and 2 bases, there was a span of 13 bases. The germline V gene has CDR1 LNHDA and CDR2 SQIVND (reference sequence).

V is TRBV28 and J is TRBJ1-6; a possible D gene is TRBD1 (6 bases). With 2 bases removed from V and 7 bases from J, the gap between germline ends came to 9 bases. Per the germline V gene, CDR1 is MDHEN and CDR2 is SYDVKM. The CDR3 loop spans 14 amino acids. In DNA form, the CDR3 reads TGTGCCAGCAGTTTAGAACAGGGAAATTCACCCCTCCACTTT. This encodes CASSLEQGNSPLHF. The full variable domain, in which reference TRBV28 and TRBJ1-6 provide the parts outside the CDR3, is DVKVTQSSRYLVKRTGEKVFLECVQDMDHENMFWYRQDPGLGLRLIYFSYDVKMKEKGDIPEGYSVSREKKERFSLILESASTNQTSMYLCASSLEQGNSPLHFGNGTRLTVT.